The T cell receptor (beta chain) under discussion was sequenced for a study of blood T cell repertoires in COVID-19. Study-level information: The cDNA or gDNA used as material had been derived from T cells, B-cell-depleted T cells, or PBMCs.

CDR3 length: 15 residues. Looked up from germline, CDR1 is MGHRA and CDR2 is YSYEKL. Trimming stripped 0 bases from V and 2 bases from J, with 11 bases between. In the original workflow: Nucleated cell number was recorded as an estimate derived from reference gene primer amplification. Method: immunoSEQ multiplex PCR; TCRdb's copy keeps in-frame clones and lacks some. The DNA was the basis for D and trimming; V, J and clone size are from that table. The sample includes about 47,000 clones, roughly 80% of them seen just once. This sequence joins TRBV4-1 and TRBJ2-7; D uncertain. Sequences were obtained from peripheral blood. The origin of this receptor is a man in his fifties or sixties with acute or convalescent COVID-19. The CDR3 sequence: CASSQEFSVAYEQYF. The CDR3 nucleotides are TGCGCCAGCAGCCAAGAGTTTTCGGTAGCCTACGAGCAGTACTTC.